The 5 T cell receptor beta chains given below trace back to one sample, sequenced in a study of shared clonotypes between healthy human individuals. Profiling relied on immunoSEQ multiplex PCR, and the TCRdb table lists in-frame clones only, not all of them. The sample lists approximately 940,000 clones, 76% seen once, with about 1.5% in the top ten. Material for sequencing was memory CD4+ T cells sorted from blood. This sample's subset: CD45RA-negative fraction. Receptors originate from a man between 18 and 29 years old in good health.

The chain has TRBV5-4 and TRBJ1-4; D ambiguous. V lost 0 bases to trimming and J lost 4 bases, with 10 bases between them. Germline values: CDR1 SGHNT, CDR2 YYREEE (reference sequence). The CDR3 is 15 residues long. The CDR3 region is CASSLAGQLNEKLFF. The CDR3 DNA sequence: TGTGCCAGCAGCTTGGCCGGCCAGCTTAATGAAAAACTGTTTTTT.

CDR3 DNA: TGTGCCAGCAGGGGGGCGGGGGCCGTATCTGGGGCCAACGTCCTGACTTTC. It codes for CASRGAGAVSGANVLTF. The chain combines TRBV28 with TRBJ2-6, with D maybe TRBD2 (7 bases). V was pared by 6 bases and J by 1 base, with 16 bases between. The CDR3 extends over 17 amino acids. CDR1 and CDR2 from the germline V gene are MDHEN and SYDVKM.

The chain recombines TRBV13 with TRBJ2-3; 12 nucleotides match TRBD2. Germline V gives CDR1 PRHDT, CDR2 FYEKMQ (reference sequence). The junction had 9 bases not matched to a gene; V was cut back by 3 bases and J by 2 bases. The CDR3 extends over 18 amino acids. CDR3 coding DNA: TGTGCCAGCAGCTTTAGCTCTAGCGGGAGGGCCTCCACAGATACGCAGTATTTT. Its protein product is CASSFSSSGRASTDTQYF.

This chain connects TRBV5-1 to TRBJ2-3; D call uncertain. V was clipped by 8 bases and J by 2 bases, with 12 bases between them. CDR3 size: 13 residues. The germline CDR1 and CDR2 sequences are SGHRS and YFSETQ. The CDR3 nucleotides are TGCGCCAGTAGGGCCTCTCCCACAGATACGCAGTATTTT. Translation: CASRASPTDTQYF.

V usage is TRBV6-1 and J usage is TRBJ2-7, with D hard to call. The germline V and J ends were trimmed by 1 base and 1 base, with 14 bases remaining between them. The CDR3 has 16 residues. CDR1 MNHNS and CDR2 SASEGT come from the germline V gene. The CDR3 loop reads CASSEVGNPKSYEQYF. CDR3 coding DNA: TGTGCCAGCAGTGAAGTTGGGAACCCCAAGTCCTACGAGCAGTACTTC.